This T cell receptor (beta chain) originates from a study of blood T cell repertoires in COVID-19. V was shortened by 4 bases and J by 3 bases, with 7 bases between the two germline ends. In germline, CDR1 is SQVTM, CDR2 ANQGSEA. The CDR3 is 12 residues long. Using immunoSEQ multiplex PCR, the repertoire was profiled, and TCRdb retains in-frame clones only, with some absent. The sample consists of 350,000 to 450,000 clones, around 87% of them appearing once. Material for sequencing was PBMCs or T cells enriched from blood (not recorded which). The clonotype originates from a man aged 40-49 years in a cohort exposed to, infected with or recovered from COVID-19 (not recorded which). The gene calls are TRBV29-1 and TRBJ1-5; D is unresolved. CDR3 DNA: TGCAGCGTTGCGCAGTACAATCAGCCCCAGCATTTT. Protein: CSVAQYNQPQHF. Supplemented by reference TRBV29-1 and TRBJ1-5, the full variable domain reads SAVISQKPSRDICQRGTSLTIQCQVDSQVTMMFWYRQQPGQSLTLIATANQGSEATYESGFVIDKFPISRPNLTFSTLTVSNMSPEDSSIYLCSVAQYNQPQHFGDGTRLSIL.